These T cell receptor beta chains were read from a single sample in a study of early T cells in non-severe SARS-CoV-2 infection. TCRdb used MiXCR to reprocess the 5' RACE reads, holding one entry per CDR3 protein. The table records some 45,000 distinct CDR3 sequences, under 7.5% of them present only once. Sequencing was done on a sample of whole blood. The receptor source for this set is an adult who was a healthcare worker with PCR-confirmed SARS-CoV-2 infection or an uninfected control (not recorded which). Both conserved end residues are part of each CDR3.

J gene,V gene,CDR3 protein
TRBJ2-5,TRBV20-1,CSARAPSGGETQYF
TRBJ1-4,TRBV5-1,CASNRGEGEKLFF
TRBJ1-5,TRBV18,CASSPFKSADYQPQHF
TRBJ1-1,TRBV11-2,CASSLDGFALGAFF
TRBJ2-5,TRBV6-4,CASSDSEGEVETQYF
TRBJ2-5,TRBV29-1,CSVREAGGPKTQYF
TRBJ1-2,TRBV29-1,CSAIPTENYGYTF
TRBJ2-7,TRBV9,CASSSEGGQTYEQYF
TRBJ1-1,TRBV7-6,CASRLTSANTEAFF
TRBJ2-1,TRBV4-3,CASSQAPPGTGFSYNEQFF
TRBJ2-2,TRBV3-1,CASTRRGATGELFF
TRBJ1-5,TRBV12-3/TRBV12-4,CASSPEGLSNQPQHF
TRBJ2-5,TRBV28,CATVQGTETQYF
TRBJ2-3,TRBV11-2,CASSLRPDWGPDTQYF
TRBJ2-1,TRBV28,CASSLTGQGHYNEQFF
TRBJ2-7,TRBV5-6,CASSLASIGQYF
TRBJ2-1,TRBV10-2,CASSTMGTRAYNEQFF
TRBJ2-7,TRBV6-2/TRBV6-3,CASSLSAWEQYF
TRBJ2-2,TRBV7-7,CASSFGWGELFF
TRBJ1-1,TRBV20-1,CSAIQGQLNTEAFF
TRBJ2-7,TRBV14,CASSQPGGSYEQYF
TRBJ1-2,TRBV28,CASSLSGGTPIGGYTF
TRBJ2-7,TRBV12-3/TRBV12-4,CASSLESTYEQYF
TRBJ1-1,TRBV24-1,CATAHGQGRSTEAFF
TRBJ2-3,TRBV6-6,CASSFGQGGTDTQYF
TRBJ2-2,TRBV4-2,CASSPGRLAGPDELFF
TRBJ1-2,TRBV7-9,CASSSLRANYGYTF
TRBJ1-4,TRBV29-1,CSVQINEKLFF
TRBJ2-2,TRBV28,CASHREDTGELFF
TRBJ2-5,TRBV6-6,CASSARARGETQYF
TRBJ1-1,TRBV6-2/TRBV6-3,CASSRGQWAEAFF